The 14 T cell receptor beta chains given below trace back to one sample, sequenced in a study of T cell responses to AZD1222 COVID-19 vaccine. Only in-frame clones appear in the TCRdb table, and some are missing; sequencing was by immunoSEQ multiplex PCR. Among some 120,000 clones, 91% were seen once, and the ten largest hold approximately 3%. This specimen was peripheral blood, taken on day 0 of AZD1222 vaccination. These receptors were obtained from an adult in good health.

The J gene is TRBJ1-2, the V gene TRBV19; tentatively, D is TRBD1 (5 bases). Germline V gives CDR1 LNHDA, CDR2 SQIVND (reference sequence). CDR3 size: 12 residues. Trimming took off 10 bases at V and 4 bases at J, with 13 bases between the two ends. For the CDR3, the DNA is TGTGCCACTTTCGGACATCCCTATGGCTACACCTTC. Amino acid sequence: CATFGHPYGYTF.

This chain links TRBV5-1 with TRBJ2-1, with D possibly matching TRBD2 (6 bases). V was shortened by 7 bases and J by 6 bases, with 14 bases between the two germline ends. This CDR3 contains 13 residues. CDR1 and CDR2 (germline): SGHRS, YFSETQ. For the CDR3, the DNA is TGCGCCAGCGAAGGGGACTCTTTCAATGAGCAGTTCTTC. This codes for CASEGDSFNEQFF.

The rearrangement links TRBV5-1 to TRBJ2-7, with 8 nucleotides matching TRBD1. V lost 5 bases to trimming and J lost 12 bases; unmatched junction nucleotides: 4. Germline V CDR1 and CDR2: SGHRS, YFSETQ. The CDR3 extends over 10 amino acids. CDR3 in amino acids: CASRGQVLYF. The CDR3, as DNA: TGCGCCAGCAGGGGACAGGTCCTGTACTTC.

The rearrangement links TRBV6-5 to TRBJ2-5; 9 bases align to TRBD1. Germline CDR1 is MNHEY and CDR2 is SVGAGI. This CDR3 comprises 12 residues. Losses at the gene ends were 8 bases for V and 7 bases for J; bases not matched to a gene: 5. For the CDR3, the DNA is TGTGCCAGCCGACAGGGGGTTGGGACCCAGTACTTC. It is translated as CASRQGVGTQYF.

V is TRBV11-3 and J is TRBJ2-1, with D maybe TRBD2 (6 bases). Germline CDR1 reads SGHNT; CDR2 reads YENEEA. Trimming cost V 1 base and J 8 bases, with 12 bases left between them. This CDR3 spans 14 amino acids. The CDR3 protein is CASSLAGVGHEQFF. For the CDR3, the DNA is TGTGCCAGCAGCTTAGCGGGAGTCGGGCATGAGCAGTTCTTC.

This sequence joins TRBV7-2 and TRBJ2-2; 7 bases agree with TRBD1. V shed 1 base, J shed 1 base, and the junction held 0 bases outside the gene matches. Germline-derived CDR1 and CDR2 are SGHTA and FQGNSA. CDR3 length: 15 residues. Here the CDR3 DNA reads TGTGCCAGCAGCTTAGGGGACAGGAACACCGGGGAGCTGTTTTTT. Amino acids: CASSLGDRNTGELFF.

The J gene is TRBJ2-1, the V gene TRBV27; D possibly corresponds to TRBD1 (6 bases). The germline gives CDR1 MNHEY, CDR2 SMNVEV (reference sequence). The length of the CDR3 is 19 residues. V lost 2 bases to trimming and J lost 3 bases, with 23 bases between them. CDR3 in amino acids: CASSLNPPTTGSFYNEQFF. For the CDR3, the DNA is TGTGCCAGCAGTTTAAATCCCCCTACGACAGGTAGTTTCTACAATGAGCAGTTCTTC.

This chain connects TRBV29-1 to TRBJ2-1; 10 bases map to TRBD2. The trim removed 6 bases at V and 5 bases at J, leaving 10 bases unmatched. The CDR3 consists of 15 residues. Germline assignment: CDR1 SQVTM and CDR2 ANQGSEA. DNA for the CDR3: TGCAGCGTAACTCCGGGACTAGCGCCCCACAATGAGCAGTTCTTC. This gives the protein CSVTPGLAPHNEQFF.

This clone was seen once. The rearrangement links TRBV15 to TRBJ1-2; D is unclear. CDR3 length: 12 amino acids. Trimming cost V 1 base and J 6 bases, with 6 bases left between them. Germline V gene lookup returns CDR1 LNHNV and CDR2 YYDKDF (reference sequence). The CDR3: CATSRVTDGYTF. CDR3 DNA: TGTGCCACCAGCAGAGTGACGGATGGCTACACCTTC.

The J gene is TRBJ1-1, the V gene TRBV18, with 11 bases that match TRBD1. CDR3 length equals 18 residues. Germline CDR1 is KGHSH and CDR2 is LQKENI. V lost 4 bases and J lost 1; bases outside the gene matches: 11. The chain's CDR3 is CASSRRGGTGGPNTEAFF. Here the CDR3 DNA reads TGTGCCAGCTCACGAAGAGGTGGGACAGGGGGACCGAACACTGAAGCTTTCTTT.

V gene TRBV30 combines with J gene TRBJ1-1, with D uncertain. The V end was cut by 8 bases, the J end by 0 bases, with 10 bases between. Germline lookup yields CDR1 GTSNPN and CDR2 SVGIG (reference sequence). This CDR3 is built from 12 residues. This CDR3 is CALDGLNTEAFF. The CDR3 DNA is TGTGCCCTCGACGGCCTGAACACTGAAGCTTTCTTT.

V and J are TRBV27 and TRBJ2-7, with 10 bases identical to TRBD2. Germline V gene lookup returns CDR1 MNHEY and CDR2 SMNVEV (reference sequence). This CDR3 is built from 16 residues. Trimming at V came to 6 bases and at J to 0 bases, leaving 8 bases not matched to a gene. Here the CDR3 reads CASSRIAGGVSYEQYF. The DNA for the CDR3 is TGTGCCAGCAGCCGAATAGCGGGAGGCGTCTCCTACGAGCAGTACTTC.

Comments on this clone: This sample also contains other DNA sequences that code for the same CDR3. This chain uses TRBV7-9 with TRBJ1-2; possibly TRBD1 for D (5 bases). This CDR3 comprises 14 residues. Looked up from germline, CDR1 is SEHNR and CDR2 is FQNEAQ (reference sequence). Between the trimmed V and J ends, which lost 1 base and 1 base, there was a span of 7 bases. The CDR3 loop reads CASSLGQNNYGYTF. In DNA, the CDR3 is TGTGCCAGCAGCTTAGGACAGAATAACTATGGCTACACCTTC.

The CDR3 is CASSFPGHEKLFF. The DNA of the CDR3 is TGTGCCAGCAGCTTCCCGGGGCATGAAAAACTGTTTTTT. V and J are TRBV7-9 and TRBJ1-4; D is possibly TRBD1 (5 bases). The CDR3 contains 13 residues. V shed 3 bases and J shed 6 bases, with 8 bases lying between them. The V gene's germline CDR1 is SEHNR and CDR2 FQNEAQ (reference sequence).